This is a list of T cell receptor beta chains from one sample in a study of control samples from healthy donors and cancer patients. Sequencing was performed with immunoSEQ multiplex PCR; in TCRdb, only in-frame clones are kept and a portion is missing. The repertoire has 130,000 or so clones, roughly 88% of them found once; the top ten carry 3.2%. The specimen was blood. The receptors were gathered from a man aged 50 to 59 in good health. The CDR3 runs from the conserved cysteine through the conserved F or W. A D gene is named only where the DNA matches it firmly. Rows give clone size only sometimes, using once, few, many, or a class for an expanded clone.

D: -
J: TRBJ1-4
size: -
V: TRBV30
DNA: TGTGCCTGGAGTGTTGGGGGGCTTCGTGAAAAACTGTTTTTT
CDR3: CAWSVGGLREKLFF

D: TRBD2
J: TRBJ2-2
size: -
V: TRBV15
DNA: TGTGCCACCAGCACGACTAGCGGGGGAGTCGGGGAGCTGTTTTTT
CDR3: CATSTTSGGVGELFF

D: -
J: TRBJ1-5
size: -
V: TRBV3-1/TRBV3-2
DNA: TGTGCCAGCAGCCAAGCAGGGGATCTTGGCAATCAGCCCCAGCATTTT
CDR3: CASSQAGDLGNQPQHF

D: -
J: TRBJ2-1
size: -
V: TRBV19
DNA: TGTGCCAGTAGTATAGGGAATACTGGAAATGAGCAGTTCTTC
CDR3: CASSIGNTGNEQFF

D: TRBD1
J: TRBJ1-5
size: -
V: TRBV2
DNA: TGTGCCAGCAAGGCAGGGGGCGCATATGGGCAGCCCCAGCATTTT
CDR3: CASKAGGAYGQPQHF

D: TRBD1
J: TRBJ2-1
size: -
V: TRBV6-5
DNA: TGTGCCAGCAGGGGGACAGGGGACTACAATGAGCAGTTCTTC
CDR3: CASRGTGDYNEQFF

D: -
J: TRBJ1-1
size: -
V: TRBV9
DNA: TGTGCCAGCAGCGTAGCCCAAGTGTCGAGCGAAGCTTTCTTT
CDR3: CASSVAQVSSEAFF

D: TRBD1
J: TRBJ1-5
size: -
V: TRBV19
DNA: TGTGCCAGTCGGGGGGGTGGGACAGGGGGAATTTGGCAGCCCCAGCATTTT
CDR3: CASRGGGTGGIWQPQHF

D: -
J: TRBJ1-2
size: -
V: TRBV30
DNA: TGTGCCTGGAGTGGAACTACCGCAGGGGTCGGTGGCTACACCTTC
CDR3: CAWSGTTAGVGGYTF

D: TRBD1
J: TRBJ1-2
size: -
V: TRBV30
DNA: TGTGCCTGGAGTGGGGACAGGGGCGGCTACACCTTC
CDR3: CAWSGDRGGYTF

D: -
J: TRBJ1-4
size: -
V: TRBV2
DNA: TGTGCCAGCATGGCAGGGCGAGGGGGGGAGGAAAAACTGTTTTTT
CDR3: CASMAGRGGEEKLFF

D: -
J: TRBJ2-7
size: -
V: TRBV10-2
DNA: TGCGCCAGCACCGGGAGCTCCTACGAGCAGTACTTC
CDR3: CASTGSSYEQYF

D: TRBD2
J: TRBJ2-3
size: -
V: TRBV7-2
DNA: TGTGCCAGCAGCGAGGGACTAGCAGGGACAGATACGCAGTATTTT
CDR3: CASSEGLAGTDTQYF

D: -
J: TRBJ1-1
size: -
V: TRBV11-3
DNA: TGTGCCAGCAGCTTAATGGGGTTAAAAACTGAAGCTTTCTTT
CDR3: CASSLMGLKTEAFF

D: -
J: TRBJ2-3
size: -
V: TRBV5-1
DNA: TGCGCCAGCAGCTTGGAAGCACTAGATACGCAGTATTTT
CDR3: CASSLEALDTQYF

D: -
J: TRBJ1-2
size: once
V: TRBV11-3
DNA: TGTGCCAGCAGCTTAGAGGCAGGGTCATGGGAGTATGGCTACACCTTC
CDR3: CASSLEAGSWEYGYTF

D: -
J: TRBJ2-2
size: once
V: TRBV5-1
DNA: TGCGCCAGCAGGCAGGAGATTAACACCGGGGAGCTGTTTTTT
CDR3: CASRQEINTGELFF

D: -
J: TRBJ2-3
size: -
V: TRBV29-1
DNA: TGCAGCGTTGAAGATTCAGAGGGCGGGACGCAGTATTTT
CDR3: CSVEDSEGGTQYF

D: -
J: TRBJ2-3
size: -
V: TRBV9
DNA: TGTGCCAGCAGCGTTTCTGCAGATACGCAGTATTTT
CDR3: CASSVSADTQYF

D: -
J: TRBJ1-1
size: -
V: TRBV10-1
DNA: TGCGCCAGCCGTCAAGGCATTGGGTCCGTAGCTTTCTTT
CDR3: CASRQGIGSVAFF

D: -
J: TRBJ2-1
size: -
V: TRBV25-1
DNA: TGTGCCAGCAGTGAGGGGTCGGGACACAATGAGCAGTTCTTC
CDR3: CASSEGSGHNEQFF

D: TRBD1
J: TRBJ2-1
size: -
V: TRBV5-1
DNA: TGCGCCAGCAGCTTGGACGGACAGGGGATCCATGAGCAGTTCTTC
CDR3: CASSLDGQGIHEQFF

D: -
J: TRBJ1-1
size: few
V: TRBV9
DNA: TGTGCCAGCAGCGTTTGGATGGAAACTGAAGCTTTCTTT
CDR3: CASSVWMETEAFF

D: -
J: TRBJ2-7
size: -
V: TRBV7-8
DNA: TGTGCCAGCAGCCAGTATGGGGGGGAGCAGTACTTC
CDR3: CASSQYGGEQYF

D: TRBD1
J: TRBJ1-1
size: -
V: TRBV12-3/TRBV12-4
DNA: TGTGCCACCCTGGACAGGCCTAACACTGAAGCTTTCTTT
CDR3: CATLDRPNTEAFF

D: -
J: TRBJ2-6
size: -
V: TRBV5-4
DNA: TGTGCCAGCAGCTTGGTTTCCAGCTCTGGGGCCAACGTCCTGACTTTC
CDR3: CASSLVSSSGANVLTF

D: -
J: TRBJ2-5
size: -
V: TRBV3-1/TRBV3-2
DNA: TGTGCCAGCAGCCCAGGGGTTGGGTTTGGGTTAGACCAAGAGACCCAGTACTTC
CDR3: CASSPGVGFGLDQETQYF

D: -
J: TRBJ2-5
size: -
V: TRBV6-5
DNA: TGTGCCAGCAGTCCCCGGGACCAAGAGACCCAGTACTTC
CDR3: CASSPRDQETQYF

D: -
J: TRBJ2-5
size: few
V: TRBV6-5
DNA: TGTGCCAGCAGTCTCGGAAGGGAGACCCAGTACTTC
CDR3: CASSLGRETQYF

D: TRBD2
J: TRBJ2-3
size: -
V: TRBV3-1/TRBV3-2
DNA: TGTGCCAGCAGCCGACTAGCGGGGGTCACAGATACGCAGTATTTT
CDR3: CASSRLAGVTDTQYF

D: -
J: TRBJ2-5
size: -
V: TRBV2
DNA: TGTGCCAGCGCTAGGCGGCGCCAAGAGACCCAGTACTTC
CDR3: CASARRRQETQYF

D: -
J: TRBJ1-1
size: once
V: TRBV20-1
DNA: TGCAGTGCTAGTCCCCAGCAGAACACTGAAGCTTTCTTT
CDR3: CSASPQQNTEAFF

D: -
J: TRBJ1-5
size: once
V: TRBV6-2/TRBV6-3
DNA: TGTGCCAGCAGTTCCGGAATTCTCCAGCCCCAGCATTTT
CDR3: CASSSGILQPQHF

D: TRBD1
J: TRBJ1-2
size: -
V: TRBV18
DNA: TGTGCCAGCTCACCCTACAACAGGGGGCACTATGGCTACACCTTC
CDR3: CASSPYNRGHYGYTF

D: -
J: TRBJ2-3
size: -
V: TRBV4-1
DNA: TGCGCCAGCAGCCCTACGCGGGGCACAGATACGCAGTATTTT
CDR3: CASSPTRGTDTQYF

D: TRBD2
J: TRBJ2-2
size: -
V: TRBV7-9
DNA: TGTGCCAGCAGCCCGACTAGCGGGGAATTTTCCGGGGAGCTGTTTTTT
CDR3: CASSPTSGEFSGELFF

D: -
J: TRBJ2-2
size: -
V: TRBV9
DNA: TGTGCCAGCAGCGTAACGGCAGGGGCTGTCACCGGGGAGCTGTTTTTT
CDR3: CASSVTAGAVTGELFF

D: -
J: TRBJ1-6
size: -
V: TRBV5-1
DNA: TGCGCCAGCAGCCCTAATCGTGCACCCCTCCACTTT
CDR3: CASSPNRAPLHF

D: -
J: TRBJ1-1
size: -
V: TRBV28
DNA: TGTGCCAGCAGTCTGATAGTGGGGGGTATGACTTTCTTT
CDR3: CASSLIVGGMTFF

D: -
J: TRBJ2-7
size: -
V: TRBV7-9
DNA: TGTGCCAGCAGCTCCGGGACGGTATCGTTCTACGAGCAGTACTTC
CDR3: CASSSGTVSFYEQYF

D: TRBD1
J: TRBJ2-7
size: -
V: TRBV24-1
DNA: TGTGCCACCAGCCCGGGACAGGGTTGGGACGAGCAGTACTTC
CDR3: CATSPGQGWDEQYF

D: TRBD1
J: TRBJ2-7
size: -
V: TRBV30
DNA: TGTGCCTGGAGTCGTACTTATATCGACAGGGCCGAGCAGTACTTC
CDR3: CAWSRTYIDRAEQYF

D: TRBD1
J: TRBJ1-4
size: once
V: TRBV6-5
DNA: TGTGCCAGCACTCGGACAGGGACCGGTGAAAAACTGTTTTTT
CDR3: CASTRTGTGEKLFF

D: -
J: TRBJ2-5
size: -
V: TRBV30
DNA: TGTGCCTGGAGTGTCATGGCAGGGGAGTGGGAGACCCAGTACTTC
CDR3: CAWSVMAGEWETQYF

D: TRBD1
J: TRBJ1-3
size: -
V: TRBV6-1
DNA: TGTGCCAGCAGTGACAACAGGGGATTTAGGTCTGGAAACACCATATATTTT
CDR3: CASSDNRGFRSGNTIYF

D: -
J: TRBJ1-4
size: -
V: TRBV5-1
DNA: TGCGCCAGCAGCCCCTCCGGGACGGTTCATGAAAAACTGTTTTTT
CDR3: CASSPSGTVHEKLFF

D: TRBD1
J: TRBJ1-1
size: -
V: TRBV28
DNA: TGTGCCAGCAGTCCACGACGGACAGGTCAGGTCGCTGAAGCTTTCTTT
CDR3: CASSPRRTGQVAEAFF

D: TRBD2
J: TRBJ2-3
size: -
V: TRBV9
DNA: TGTGCCAGCAGCGTAGCTGCACTAGCGGGGTCCACAGATACGCAGTATTTT
CDR3: CASSVAALAGSTDTQYF